This T cell receptor beta chain came from a study of T-cell reconstitution after alpha-beta-depleted transplantation in children. General study points: When one year had passed after transplant, most T-cell counts and diversity came from newly produced T cells. Surviving recipient T cells and thymic progenitors accounted for the high day-60 TCRbeta diversity observed in some patients.

The CDR3 consists of 14 residues. Trimming removed 9 bases from V and 0 bases from J, with 14 bases in between. The germline V gene has CDR1 MNHEY and CDR2 SMNVEV (reference sequence). About this clonotype itself: Its antigen is as yet unknown.

Preparation of the TCRbeta library involved a method that used unique molecular identifiers. TCRdb called the PCR reads again in MiXCR, with one record for every CDR3 protein. The data contain around 960,000 distinct CDR3 sequences, about 29% of them singletons. The chain employs TRBV27 and TRBJ1-1; D is perhaps TRBD1 (6 bases). Sequenced material: PBMCs, mostly from graft donor cells, taken 360 days after TCRalphabeta/CD19-depleted stem cell transplant. This receptor was identified in a boy younger than two who had a stem cell transplant for SCID, so the T cells may come from the graft donor. The CDR3 here is CASKPRQVNTEAFF. DNA for the CDR3: TGTGCCAGTAAACCAAGACAGGTGAACACTGAAGCTTTCTTT.